The 32 T cell receptor beta chains reported below all come from one sample, sequenced in a study of CD8+CD57+ T cells in acquired aplastic anemia. TCR beta VDJ and CDR3 profiling used genomic DNA as template. Each CDR3 protein is one row after TCRdb ran MiXCR on the reads. The repertoire holds 150,000 or so distinct CDR3 sequences, with about 60% as singletons. Specimen: sorted CD4+, CD8+, or CD8+CD57+ T cells (not recorded which) from PBMCs. Every receptor here comes from a human donor in good health.

The chain has TRBV7-8 and TRBJ2-1; 7 positions match TRBD2. CDR1 and CDR2 from the germline V gene are SGHVS and FQNEAQ. The trim removed 4 bases at V and 10 bases at J, leaving 4 bases unmatched. This CDR3 is built from 12 residues. The CDR3 region is CASSSRTREQFF. The DNA of the CDR3 is TGTGCCAGCAGCTCGAGGACTAGGGAGCAGTTCTTC. The full variable domain, completed using reference TRBV7-8 and TRBJ2-1, is GAGVSQSPRYKVAKRGQDVALRCDPISGHVSLFWYQQALGQGPEFLTYFQNEAQLDKSGLPSDRFFAERPEGSVSTLKIQRTQQEDSAVYLCASSSRTREQFFGPGTRLTVL.

This clonotype was observed a few times. This chain uses TRBV10-3 with TRBJ2-7; TRBD2 is a possible D gene (5 bases). The CDR3 consists of 14 residues. Trimming left V 7 bases short and J 2 bases short, with 15 bases between. CDR1 is ENHRY and CDR2 is SYGVKD in the germline V gene. In DNA form, the CDR3 reads TGTGCCATCACCACGGCCCCGGAGGCCTACGAGCAGTACTTC. Translation: CAITTAPEAYEQYF.

The chain uses TRBV7-8 and TRBJ1-1; 7 nucleotides agree with TRBD1. V was pared by 3 bases and J by 4 bases, with 8 bases of the junction left unmatched. Germline V gene lookup returns CDR1 SGHVS and CDR2 FQNEAQ. The length of the CDR3 is 15 residues. This CDR3 is CASSFRQGSSTEAFF. CDR3 DNA sequence: TGTGCCAGCAGCTTTAGACAGGGTAGTAGCACTGAAGCTTTCTTT.

To note about this clonotype: Its ends do not fully match the called genes, so a read error is possible. The chain couples TRBV7-7 to TRBJ2-3; D not certain. The CDR3 length is 13 residues. The germline V gene has CDR1 SSHAT and CDR2 FNYEAQ (reference sequence). CDR3 region: CASSLTATDTQYF. The CDR3, as DNA: TGTGCTAGCAGCTTAACGGCTACAGATACGCAGTATTTT.

This clonotype appeared once. The gene calls are TRBV24-1 and TRBJ1-6; 8 positions match TRBD1. The length of the CDR3 is 16 residues. CDR1 is KGHDR and CDR2 is SFDVKD in the germline V gene. The V segment lost 6 bases and the J segment 8 bases; nucleotides outside the gene matches: 11. This CDR3 reads CATSPRAGTGDSPLHF. As DNA, the CDR3 is TGTGCCACCAGTCCTCGAGCCGGGACAGGAGATTCACCCCTCCACTTT.

V is TRBV7-2 and J is TRBJ2-7; D uncertain. CDR3 length: 13 residues. Per germline, CDR1 SGHTA and CDR2 FQGNSA. Trimming pared 3 bases from V and 0 bases from J, leaving 6 bases between. The CDR3 nucleotides are TGTGCCAGCAGCTTTACGTACTCCTACGAGCAGTACTTC. Amino acid sequence: CASSFTYSYEQYF. Full variable domain (missing parts from reference TRBV7-2 and TRBJ2-7): GAGVSQSPSNKVTEKGKDVELRCDPISGHTALYWYRQSLGQGLEFLIYFQGNSAPDKSGLPSDRFSAERTGGSVSTLTIQRTQQEDSAVYLCASSFTYSYEQYFGPGTRLTVT.

The V gene is TRBV27, the J gene TRBJ1-1, with D unresolved. The ends were cut back, 5 bases at V and 1 base at J, with 11 bases in the middle. The germline V gene encodes CDR1 MNHEY and CDR2 SMNVEV (reference sequence). The CDR3 runs to 14 residues. CDR3: CASSPSLGNTEAFF. As DNA, the CDR3 is TGTGCCAGCAGTCCTTCTCTGGGGAACACTGAAGCTTTCTTT.

Concerning this clonotype itself: A read error may be the cause here, since a much bigger clone is one base away. This chain connects TRBV4-2 to TRBJ2-1; 9 bases line up with TRBD2. Trimming took 2 bases from V and 9 from J; bases not matched to a gene: 8. CDR3 length: 15 amino acids. The germline V gene has CDR1 LGHNA and CDR2 YNFKEQ. In DNA form, the CDR3 reads TGTGCCAGCAGCCAAAGTCTAGCGGGAAGATGTGAGCAGTTCTTC. Translating it yields CASSQSLAGRCEQFF.

This chain links TRBV2 with TRBJ2-3, with 10 positions matching TRBD2. The trim removed 5 bases at V and 8 bases at J, leaving 10 bases unmatched. CDR3 length equals 15 residues. CDR1 is SNHLY, CDR2 FYNNEI, per germline. The CDR3 is CASSSQTSGSGTQYF. In DNA form, the CDR3 reads TGTGCCAGCAGTTCCCAGACTAGCGGGTCGGGTACGCAGTATTTT.

This clonotype was seen once. This could be a read error, since a much larger clone is one nucleotide away. DNA of the CDR3: TGTGCCAGCAGTTACACTAGCGGGAGCCCCTACAATGAGCAGTTCTTC. Residues: CASSYTSGSPYNEQFF. The V call is TRBV6-1, the J call TRBJ2-1; 11 positions match TRBD2. CDR3 length equals 16 residues. Germline V gives CDR1 MNHNS, CDR2 SASEGT. Trimming removed 5 bases from V and 2 bases from J; junction bases left unmatched: 5.

The CDR3 DNA sequence: TGTGCCAGCAGCCCCCAGGCCTACGAGCAGTACTTC. Protein product: CASSPQAYEQYF. V is TRBV6-6 and J is TRBJ2-7; unclear D gene. Looked up from germline, CDR1 is MNHNY and CDR2 is SVGAGI (reference sequence). The CDR3 is 12 amino acids. V dropped 6 bases and J dropped 2 bases, with 8 bases sitting between them.

This clonotype was detected many times. CDR3 sequence: CASSQGGSPDTQYF. The CDR3 DNA is TGCGCCAGCAGCCAAGGTGGATCACCAGATACGCAGTATTTT. The V gene is TRBV4-1, the J gene TRBJ2-3; D unresolved. CDR1 and CDR2 from the germline V gene are MGHRA and YSYEKL. V was pared by 1 base and J by 4 bases, with 9 bases between. The CDR3 is 14 residues long.

For the CDR3, the DNA is TGCAGTGCAAGCCGGGGGTACCAAGAGACCCAGTACTTC. Its protein is CSASRGYQETQYF. The rearrangement uses TRBV20-1 and TRBJ2-5; a weak D match, TRBD2 (6 bases). Germline assignment: CDR1 DFQATT and CDR2 SNEGSKA (reference sequence). V dropped 6 bases and J dropped 0 bases, with 11 bases sitting between them. The CDR3 runs to 13 residues.

For this clonotype: A junction boundary mismatches the germline segment, possibly from a read error. The chain uses TRBV5-1 and TRBJ2-1, with unresolved D. This CDR3 is built from 15 residues. Germline values: CDR1 SGHRS, CDR2 YFSETQ. The CDR3 coding sequence is TGTGCCAGCAGCTTGGGAATAGTGATCCGCAATCAGCAGTTCTTC. Translating it yields CASSLGIVIRNQQFF.

The J gene is TRBJ2-3, the V gene TRBV24-1; 7 bases align to TRBD2. Germline CDR1 and CDR2: KGHDR and SFDVKD. There are 16 residues in the CDR3. With 1 base clipped from V and 1 base from J, the junction kept 4 bases outside the gene matches. Here the CDR3 reads CATSDLKRGGTDTQYF. For the CDR3, the DNA is TGTGCCACCAGTGATTTAAAGCGGGGAGGCACAGATACGCAGTATTTT.

The rearrangement uses TRBV24-1 and TRBJ2-7; possibly TRBD1 for D (6 bases). Germline CDR1 KGHDR, CDR2 SFDVKD. The CDR3 contains 11 residues. V lost 12 bases to trimming and J lost 1 base, with 9 bases between them. The CDR3: CAVGQSYEQYF. The CDR3 DNA follows: TGTGCCGTCGGACAGTCCTACGAGCAGTACTTC.

The rearrangement joins TRBV9 to TRBJ2-7; D is perhaps TRBD1 (6 bases). The germline V gene encodes CDR1 SGDLS and CDR2 YYNGEE. The CDR3 contains 15 residues. V lost 4 bases and J lost 2, with 16 bases in between. CDR3 loop: CASSQGGRQAYEQYF. The CDR3 DNA reads TGTGCCAGCAGCCAAGGAGGAAGACAGGCCTACGAGCAGTACTTC.

This clonotype occurred many times. The chain combines TRBV6-2 or TRBV6-3 with TRBJ2-1; the match to TRBD2 covers 8 bases. The germline gives CDR1 MNHEY, CDR2 SVGEGT. There are 14 residues in the CDR3. V gave up 4 bases and J gave up 10 bases; unmatched junction bases: 9. CDR3 nucleotide sequence: TGTGCCAGCAGTTTAGGCGGGGGGTCATCGGAGCAGTTCTTC. It is translated as CASSLGGGSSEQFF.

The chain combines TRBV12-3 or TRBV12-4 with TRBJ1-1, with D hard to call. V was shortened by 1 base and J by 1 base, with 10 bases between the two germline ends. The CDR3 loop spans 15 amino acids. The DNA for the CDR3 is TGTGCCAGCAGTTTAGTAGTAGGAGGGAACACTGAAGCTTTCTTT. Residues: CASSLVVGGNTEAFF.

The chain couples TRBV2 to TRBJ1-1; 11 nucleotides line up with TRBD1. The CDR3 length is 13 residues. The trim removed 7 bases at V and 7 bases at J, leaving 5 bases unmatched. Germline V gene lookup returns CDR1 SNHLY and CDR2 FYNNEI. The CDR3 reads CASIWGQGGEAFF. The CDR3 DNA sequence: TGTGCCAGCATTTGGGGACAGGGGGGTGAAGCTTTCTTT.

This clonotype has a handful of counts. The chain is built from TRBV5-1 and TRBJ2-7; a weak D match, TRBD1 (6 bases). Germline CDR1 and CDR2: SGHRS and YFSETQ. The CDR3 length is 14 residues. V was shortened by 3 bases and J by 3 bases, with 13 bases between the two germline ends. The CDR3 spells CASSSYTGNYEQYF. The CDR3, as DNA: TGCGCCAGCAGCTCATACACAGGGAACTACGAGCAGTACTTC.

The chain recombines TRBV10-3 with TRBJ2-7; possibly TRBD2 for D (7 bases). The germline V and J ends were trimmed by 2 bases and 5 bases, with 19 bases remaining between them. The CDR3 is 16 residues long. Germline CDR1 reads ENHRY; CDR2 reads SYGVKD. The CDR3 coding sequence is TGTGCCATCAGTGAGATTGGGTTCGGGGGGCCGGACGAGCAGTACTTC. The encoded protein is CAISEIGFGGPDEQYF.

The sample holds many counts of this clonotype. This chain connects TRBV7-2 to TRBJ2-7; 7 positions agree with TRBD1. V lost 3 bases and J lost 0; bases outside the gene matches: 5. Germline V gene data show CDR1 as SGHTA and CDR2 as FQGNSA. The CDR3 has 15 residues. The CDR3 region has the DNA TGTGCCAGCAGCTTCGGACAGGCGCCCTCCTACGAGCAGTACTTC. Its protein is CASSFGQAPSYEQYF.

There are many counts of this clonotype. The chain carries TRBV7-9 and TRBJ2-1, with 12 bases aligning to TRBD2. Germline CDR1 SEHNR, CDR2 FQNEAQ (reference sequence). CDR3 length: 17 amino acids. Trimming removed 5 bases from V and 6 bases from J; junction bases left unmatched: 11. CDR3 sequence reads: CASSPRLAGVVANEQFF. The CDR3 coding sequence is TGTGCCAGCAGCCCAAGACTAGCGGGAGTGGTAGCCAATGAGCAGTTCTTC.

This sequence joins TRBV20-1 and TRBJ1-2; D is unresolved. V was clipped by 2 bases and J by 7 bases, with 14 bases between them. The CDR3 length is 13 residues. Germline lookup yields CDR1 DFQATT and CDR2 SNEGSKA (reference sequence). CDR3 DNA: TGCAGTGCTAGAAAGGGCGGCTTCCCTGGCTACACCTTC. It translates to CSARKGGFPGYTF.

This chain links TRBV24-1 with TRBJ2-1; D is uncertain. Deletions cut 2 bases from V and 4 bases from J, with 5 bases between. The CDR3 contains 13 residues. Germline-derived CDR1 and CDR2 are KGHDR and SFDVKD. Here the CDR3 DNA reads TGTGCCACCAGTGATTCCTTATACAATGAGCAGTTCTTC. It encodes CATSDSLYNEQFF.

This sequence joins TRBV5-1 and TRBJ2-7; 8 bases line up with TRBD2. The J segment lost 2 bases and the V segment lost 3 bases, leaving 4 bases of the junction unmatched. Germline CDR1 reads SGHRS; CDR2 reads YFSETQ. This CDR3 comprises 14 residues. The CDR3 DNA reads TGCGCCAGCAGCTCCACTAGCGGCGCCTACGAGCAGTACTTC. It encodes CASSSTSGAYEQYF.

This chain connects TRBV25-1 to TRBJ2-1; 9 bases match TRBD2. Germline V CDR1 and CDR2: MGHDK, SYGVNS. V lost 2 bases and J lost 8; bases outside the gene matches: 10. CDR3 length equals 16 residues. The chain's CDR3 is CASSENPSGAWDEQFF. CDR3 coding DNA: TGTGCCAGCAGTGAAAACCCTAGCGGGGCTTGGGATGAGCAGTTCTTC.

This chain joins TRBV15 and TRBJ2-7; TRBD2 agrees at 10 bases. V lost 3 bases, J lost 5 bases, and 7 bases stayed unmatched. Germline CDR1 and CDR2: LNHNV and YYDKDF (reference sequence). The CDR3 is 15 residues long. As DNA, the CDR3 is TGTGCCACCAGCAGCGCCACTAGCGGGACGAACGAGCAGTACTTC. This sequence encodes CATSSATSGTNEQYF.

This clonotype was counted a single time. The J gene is TRBJ1-5, the V gene TRBV20-1, with 8 bases aligning to TRBD1. This CDR3 has 14 residues. CDR1 is DFQATT and CDR2 is SNEGSKA in the germline V gene (reference sequence). V was clipped by 7 bases and J by 6 bases; unmatched bases: 11. This chain's CDR3 is CSVKDRVYGQPQHF. For the CDR3, the DNA is TGCAGTGTTAAGGACAGGGTTTATGGTCAGCCCCAGCATTTT.

At least ten counts were recorded for this clonotype. The chain is built from TRBV19 and TRBJ2-7; 8 bases fit TRBD1. The germline gives CDR1 LNHDA, CDR2 SQIVND (reference sequence). The CDR3 has 14 residues. The trim removed 6 bases at V and 0 bases at J, leaving 4 bases unmatched. This chain's CDR3 is CASSRTGSSYEQYF. Written as DNA, the CDR3 is TGTGCCAGTAGCCGGACAGGGAGCTCCTACGAGCAGTACTTC.

This clonotype was counted a single time. V usage is TRBV29-1 and J usage is TRBJ1-2; a possible D gene is TRBD1 (5 bases). The CDR3 contains 11 residues. Germline V CDR1 and CDR2: SQVTM, ANQGSEA. Trimming left V 5 bases short and J 6 bases short, with 10 bases between. CDR3 sequence: CSVWGGDGYTF. The CDR3 bases are TGCAGCGTTTGGGGCGGAGATGGCTACACCTTC.